This T cell receptor beta chain was found in a study of T cell repertoires in ileal Crohn's disease. Study context: All patients had surgery for stricturing (about 60%) or penetrating (about 39%) disease. About half of patients got postoperative therapy: some 11 thiopurines, 18 anti-TNF.

Clones were sequenced by immunoSEQ multiplex PCR, and TCRdb holds only the in-frame ones, with some missing. The sample holds 9,500 to 15,000 clones, around three quarters seen once. The CDR3 spans 15 residues. Deletions cut 0 bases from V and 9 bases from J, with 15 bases between. Germline V gene data show CDR1 as SGHDT and CDR2 as YYEEEE. V and J are TRBV5-6 and TRBJ1-4; tentative D call: TRBD1 (5 bases). The sequencing sample was made of ileal tissue. This receptor was identified in an adult with Crohn's disease. As DNA, the CDR3 is TGTGCCAGCAGCTTGGGCAGGGCATTAACCCAAAAACTGTTTTTT. Translated, it gives CASSLGRALTQKLFF.